These 30 T cell receptor beta chains share one sample of origin, sequenced in a study of cytomegalovirus exposure and HLA in healthy donors. Primers included in the PCR were 60 Vbeta and 13 Jbeta primers. Generated by immunoSEQ multiplex PCR, the TCRdb table keeps only in-frame clones and is missing some. Altogether about 97,000 clones are present, 81% being singletons, with the ten largest covering 4.5% to 5.5%. Sequenced: PBMCs. The receptor set was obtained from a man aged 40-49 years in good health and CMV-seropositive.

The chain carries TRBV5-1 and TRBJ1-6; 8 bases fit TRBD1. Germline CDR1 and CDR2: SGHRS and YFSETQ. The CDR3 runs to 15 residues. The trim removed 0 bases at V and 7 bases at J, leaving 3 bases unmatched. The CDR3 protein is CASSLEQGANSPLHF. CDR3 sequence (DNA): TGCGCCAGCAGCTTGGAGCAGGGGGCGAATTCACCCCTCCACTTT.

The sample holds one count of this clone. The chain employs TRBV7-8 and TRBJ1-2; 9 bases are a match to TRBD1. The V gene's germline CDR1 is SGHVS and CDR2 FQNEAQ. The CDR3 loop spans 14 amino acids. Trimming removed 3 bases from V and 6 bases from J; junction bases left unmatched: 5. CDR3 DNA sequence: TGTGCCAGCAGCTTGACAGGGGGTGCGGATGGCTACACCTTC. It is translated as CASSLTGGADGYTF.

The genes are TRBV18 and TRBJ2-7; 9 bases fit TRBD2. The CDR3 spans 13 residues. In germline, CDR1 is KGHSH, CDR2 LQKENI. The V segment lost 5 bases and the J segment 5 bases; nucleotides outside the gene matches: 4. CDR3 protein: CASSGLAGNEQYF. The CDR3 nucleotides are TGTGCCAGCTCAGGGCTAGCGGGAAACGAGCAGTACTTC.

This clone showed up just a few times. J is TRBJ2-7 and V is TRBV10-3, with a possible D match to TRBD1 (6 bases). This CDR3 has 11 amino acids. Trimming shortened V by 8 bases and J by 5 bases, and 10 bases separated the two germline ends. Germline CDR1 and CDR2: ENHRY and SYGVKD. CDR3 amino acids: CAIRQAHEQYF. CDR3 nucleotides: TGTGCCATCCGACAGGCCCACGAGCAGTACTTC.

V gene TRBV2 combines with J gene TRBJ2-1; D possibly corresponds to TRBD2 (5 bases). Trimming stripped 1 base from V and 0 bases from J, with 7 bases between. This CDR3 contains 15 residues. Germline V gene lookup returns CDR1 SNHLY and CDR2 FYNNEI. As DNA, the CDR3 is TGTGCCAGCAGTGAAGAAAGCGGCTCCTACAATGAGCAGTTCTTC. Its translation: CASSEESGSYNEQFF. Supplemented by reference TRBV2 and TRBJ2-1, the full variable domain reads EPEVTQTPSHQVTQMGQEVILRCVPISNHLYFYWYRQILGQKVEFLVSFYNNEISEKSEIFDDQFSVERPDGSNFTLKIRSTKLEDSAMYFCASSEESGSYNEQFFGPGTRLTVL.

The chain employs TRBV19 and TRBJ2-1; D is unclear. This CDR3 has 15 amino acids. Germline V gene lookup returns CDR1 LNHDA and CDR2 SQIVND (reference sequence). Between the trimmed V and J ends, which lost 4 bases and 0 bases, there was a span of 10 bases. CDR3 loop: CASSTEFSSYNEQFF. CDR3 in DNA: TGTGCCAGTAGTACGGAGTTTAGCTCCTACAATGAGCAGTTCTTC.

This clone came up a few times. This sequence joins TRBV28 and TRBJ1-5, with no clear D. Germline CDR1 is MDHEN and CDR2 is SYDVKM. The CDR3 is 14 amino acids. V was pared by 1 base and J by 10 bases, with 14 bases between. In DNA, the CDR3 is TGTGCCAGCAGTTTATTAAAAGGTTCGGGTCCCCAGCATTTT. Amino acid sequence: CASSLLKGSGPQHF.

The chain carries TRBV5-1 and TRBJ1-2; D gene unclear. V was cut by 4 bases and J by 7 bases, with 20 bases left in between. The CDR3 has 15 amino acids. Looked up from germline, CDR1 is SGHRS and CDR2 is YFSETQ. The CDR3 here is CASSERVESLGGYTF. For the CDR3, the DNA is TGCGCCAGCAGCGAGAGGGTGGAATCATTAGGTGGCTACACCTTC.

The genes are TRBV5-4 and TRBJ1-1; TRBD1 matches 9 bases. CDR3 length: 15 amino acids. Germline-derived CDR1 and CDR2 are SGHNT and YYREEE (reference sequence). V lost 7 bases to trimming and J lost 5 bases; unmatched junction nucleotides: 12. The CDR3 nucleotides read TGTGCCAGCTCACCATCCGGGACAGGGCGTACTGAAGCTTTCTTT. Its protein product is CASSPSGTGRTEAFF.

The rearrangement uses TRBV18 and TRBJ1-4; 11 bases align to TRBD1. Looked up from germline, CDR1 is KGHSH and CDR2 is LQKENI. CDR3 length equals 16 residues. J lost 8 bases, V lost 3 bases, and 8 bases had no gene match. The CDR3 region has the DNA TGTGCCAGCTCACCCGGACAGGGGGCTTCGAGAGAAAAACTGTTTTTT. Translation: CASSPGQGASREKLFF.

This chain joins TRBV5-1 and TRBJ1-1; maybe TRBD1 (5 bases). The germline V gene encodes CDR1 SGHRS and CDR2 YFSETQ. The CDR3 has 15 amino acids. Trimming pared 5 bases from V and 3 bases from J, leaving 17 bases between. The CDR3 protein is CASSSRAVGDTEAFF. The CDR3 DNA follows: TGCGCCAGCAGTTCTAGGGCGGTAGGGGACACTGAAGCTTTCTTT.

This clone was seen a handful of times. The rearrangement uses TRBV18 and TRBJ2-2; 7 nucleotides line up with TRBD2. Germline V gene lookup returns CDR1 KGHSH and CDR2 LQKENI. This CDR3 spans 14 amino acids. Trimming took 3 bases from V and 7 from J; bases not matched to a gene: 5. The CDR3 nucleotides are TGTGCCAGCTCACCGGGAGGGGCTAACGGGGAGCTGTTTTTT. Translated: CASSPGGANGELFF.

The chain joins TRBV11-2 to TRBJ2-7; 9 nucleotides line up with TRBD1. The CDR3 length is 13 residues. Germline trimming cut 6 bases from V and 3 bases from J; bases unmatched to any gene: 3. CDR1 and CDR2 (germline): SGHAT, FQNNGV. Here the CDR3 DNA reads TGTGCCAGCAGATGGACAGGGGTCTACGAGCAGTACTTC. Protein sequence: CASRWTGVYEQYF.

The V call is TRBV6-4, the J call TRBJ2-7, with D possibly being TRBD2 (5 bases). The CDR3 loop spans 14 amino acids. V dropped 5 bases and J dropped 3 bases, with 14 bases sitting between them. The germline gives CDR1 MRHNA, CDR2 SNTAGT. The CDR3 loop is CASSPEGTSYEQYF. The CDR3 DNA sequence: TGTGCCAGCAGTCCCGAGGGCACGAGCTACGAGCAGTACTTC.

The rearrangement joins TRBV10-1 to TRBJ1-4, with D possibly being TRBD1 (5 bases). This CDR3 contains 14 residues. Germline V CDR1 and CDR2: WNHNN, SYGVQD (reference sequence). With 6 bases removed from V and 6 bases from J, the gap between germline ends came to 14 bases. The CDR3 bases are TGCGCCAGCAGCGCCGGCGGGGGGTATGAAAAACTGTTTTTT. It is translated as CASSAGGGYEKLFF.

J is TRBJ2-1 and V is TRBV6-6; D unclear. There are 15 residues in the CDR3. Trimming removed 6 bases at V and 5 bases at J, with 17 bases between. Germline values: CDR1 MNHNY, CDR2 SVGAGI (reference sequence). CDR3 amino acids: CASSPGPEQDNEQFF. The DNA of the CDR3 is TGTGCCAGCAGCCCAGGTCCCGAGCAGGACAATGAGCAGTTCTTC.

The chain uses TRBV5-6 and TRBJ2-3, with D maybe TRBD1 (6 bases). Trimming shortened V by 0 bases and J by 2 bases, and 10 bases separated the two germline ends. The CDR3 runs 15 residues. CDR1 SGHDT and CDR2 YYEEEE come from the germline V gene. Here the CDR3 reads CASSLVDRTTDTQYF. The CDR3 region has the DNA TGTGCCAGCAGCTTGGTCGACAGGACCACAGATACGCAGTATTTT.

This clone appeared a few times. The chain is built from TRBV30 and TRBJ1-5, with D unresolved. Between the trimmed V and J ends, which lost 1 base and 2 bases, there was a span of 9 bases. The CDR3 is made up of 14 amino acids. CDR1 is GTSNPN and CDR2 is SVGIG in the germline V gene (reference sequence). CDR3 bases: TGTGCCTGGAGTGGACAACTTGGCAATCAGCCCCAGCATTTT. Its protein is CAWSGQLGNQPQHF. Looking up the rest from reference TRBV30 and TRBJ1-5 gives the full variable domain: SQTIHQWPATLVQPVGSPLSLECTVEGTSNPNLYWYRQAAGRGLQLLFYSVGIGQISSEVPQNLSASRPQDRQFILSSKKLLLSDSGFYLCAWSGQLGNQPQHFGDGTRLSIL.

CDR3 DNA: TGTGCCAGCTCACTAGGACAGGGGGGTTCACCCCTCCACTTT. Its translation is CASSLGQGGSPLHF. The chain carries TRBV18 and TRBJ1-6, with 10 positions matching TRBD1. This CDR3 comprises 14 residues. V shed 4 bases, J shed 9 bases, and the junction held 3 bases outside the gene matches. Per germline, CDR1 KGHSH and CDR2 LQKENI.

The chain carries TRBV5-5 and TRBJ1-1; TRBD1 aligns across 10 bases. This CDR3 spans 16 amino acids. J gave up 5 bases and V 4 bases, and 11 bases lay outside the gene matches. Germline V gene data show CDR1 as SGHKS and CDR2 as YYEKEE (reference sequence). This chain's CDR3 is CASSAGQGNVRTEAFF. CDR3 bases: TGTGCCAGCAGCGCGGGACAGGGGAATGTAAGGACTGAAGCTTTCTTT.

The chain has TRBV10-2 and TRBJ2-7; D not certain. Per the germline V gene, CDR1 is WSHSY and CDR2 is SAAADI. V gave up 7 bases and J gave up 3 bases, with 7 bases separating them. This CDR3 is 11 amino acids long. For the CDR3, the DNA is TGCGCCAGCAAGCACGGCTACGAGCAGTACTTC. Translated, it gives CASKHGYEQYF.

The chain is built from TRBV28 and TRBJ2-1, with 13 bases lining up with TRBD2. The CDR3 is made up of 19 amino acids. V trimming: 3 bases; J trimming: 8 bases; junction bases outside the gene matches: 16. Looked up from germline, CDR1 is MDHEN and CDR2 is SYDVKM. CDR3 bases: TGTGCCAGCAGTTTCGGACTAGCGGGAGACATTTTTCCCATTGATGAGCAGTTCTTC. Its translation is CASSFGLAGDIFPIDEQFF.

The gene calls are TRBV5-4 and TRBJ2-2; D is possibly TRBD1 (6 bases). The CDR3 covers 15 residues. Germline assignment: CDR1 SGHNT and CDR2 YYREEE (reference sequence). Trimming took 4 bases from V and 0 from J, leaving 10 bases between them. The CDR3 DNA reads as TGTGCCAGCAGCGCGGACAGCGCGAACACCGGGGAGCTGTTTTTT. Translation: CASSADSANTGELFF.

The chain has TRBV28 and TRBJ1-4; possible D gene TRBD1, 6 bases. The CDR3 is made up of 16 amino acids. With 5 bases removed from V and 0 bases from J, the gap between germline ends came to 13 bases. Germline CDR1 MDHEN, CDR2 SYDVKM. CDR3 nucleotide sequence: TGTGCCAGCAGTCTGACAGGCCCCTCAACTAATGAAAAACTGTTTTTT. This codes for CASSLTGPSTNEKLFF.

This clone came up a few times. The chain is built from TRBV5-5 and TRBJ1-6; 8 bases map to TRBD1. The germline V gene encodes CDR1 SGHKS and CDR2 YYEKEE (reference sequence). CDR3 length: 17 amino acids. V lost 6 bases to trimming and J lost 7 bases; unmatched junction nucleotides: 15. CDR3 residues: CASIPRRTGYLNSPLHF. The CDR3 DNA follows: TGTGCCAGCATCCCCCGGAGGACAGGGTATTTGAATTCACCCCTCCACTTT.

A single count supports this clone. The genes are TRBV19 and TRBJ2-2; 8 bases align to TRBD2. Germline V gene sequence: CDR1 LNHDA, CDR2 SQIVND (reference sequence). Unmatched junction bases numbered 7, after V lost 5 bases and J lost 8 bases. The CDR3 spans 14 residues. The CDR3 loop reads CASSEGLGLGELFF. The CDR3 coding sequence is TGTGCCAGTAGTGAGGGACTAGGGTTGGGGGAGCTGTTTTTT.

This chain connects TRBV5-1 to TRBJ2-3; 9 positions agree with TRBD2. V lost 4 bases, J lost 6 bases, and 15 bases stayed unmatched. From germline, CDR1 is SGHRS and CDR2 YFSETQ. The CDR3 length is 17 residues. CDR3 in DNA: TGCGCCAGCAGCAGCCCCTTCCCCGGGACTAGCAAGGATACGCAGTATTTT. Encoded protein: CASSSPFPGTSKDTQYF.

J is TRBJ2-7 and V is TRBV6-6, with a tentative D call TRBD1 (6 bases). The V end was cut by 0 bases, the J end by 2 bases, with 8 bases between. The germline V gene encodes CDR1 MNHNY and CDR2 SVGAGI (reference sequence). The CDR3 runs 14 residues. The CDR3 reads CASSYSRGPYEQYF. The CDR3 DNA reads as TGTGCCAGCAGTTACTCCAGGGGACCCTACGAGCAGTACTTC.

By sample share, this clone is medium-sized. V usage is TRBV11-2 and J usage is TRBJ1-4; D is possibly TRBD1 (5 bases). This CDR3 contains 16 residues. Trimming left V 4 bases short and J 6 bases short, with 18 bases between. Germline V lookup: CDR1 SGHAT, CDR2 FQNNGV. The CDR3 DNA reads as TGTGCCAGCAGCTCAAATTCAGGGCTCTCCTATGAAAAACTGTTTTTT. Amino acids: CASSSNSGLSYEKLFF.

The chain has TRBV7-6 and TRBJ2-1; D gene uncertain. The V and J ends lost 5 bases and 6 bases respectively, with 14 bases between them. Germline lookup yields CDR1 SGHVS and CDR2 FNYEAQ. The CDR3 runs to 14 residues. The chain's CDR3 is CASSAMETTNEQFF. The CDR3 region has the DNA TGTGCCAGCAGCGCAATGGAGACCACCAATGAGCAGTTCTTC.